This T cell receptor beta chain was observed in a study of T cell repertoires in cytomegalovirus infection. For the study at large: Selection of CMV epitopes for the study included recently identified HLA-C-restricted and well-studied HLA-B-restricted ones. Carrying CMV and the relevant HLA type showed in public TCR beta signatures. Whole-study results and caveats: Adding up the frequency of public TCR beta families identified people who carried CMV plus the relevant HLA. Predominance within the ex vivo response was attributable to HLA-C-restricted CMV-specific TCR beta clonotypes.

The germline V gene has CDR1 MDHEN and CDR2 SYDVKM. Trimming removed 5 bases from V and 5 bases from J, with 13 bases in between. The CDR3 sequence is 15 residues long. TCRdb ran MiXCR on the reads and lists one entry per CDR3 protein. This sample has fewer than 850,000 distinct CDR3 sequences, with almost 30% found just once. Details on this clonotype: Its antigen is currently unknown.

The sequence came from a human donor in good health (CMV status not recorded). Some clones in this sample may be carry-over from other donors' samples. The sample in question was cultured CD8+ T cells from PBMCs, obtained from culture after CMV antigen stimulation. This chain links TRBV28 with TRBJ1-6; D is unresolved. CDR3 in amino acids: CASSPLLADNSPLHF. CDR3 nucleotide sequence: TGTGCCAGCAGTCCCCTGTTAGCGGATAATTCACCCCTCCACTTT.